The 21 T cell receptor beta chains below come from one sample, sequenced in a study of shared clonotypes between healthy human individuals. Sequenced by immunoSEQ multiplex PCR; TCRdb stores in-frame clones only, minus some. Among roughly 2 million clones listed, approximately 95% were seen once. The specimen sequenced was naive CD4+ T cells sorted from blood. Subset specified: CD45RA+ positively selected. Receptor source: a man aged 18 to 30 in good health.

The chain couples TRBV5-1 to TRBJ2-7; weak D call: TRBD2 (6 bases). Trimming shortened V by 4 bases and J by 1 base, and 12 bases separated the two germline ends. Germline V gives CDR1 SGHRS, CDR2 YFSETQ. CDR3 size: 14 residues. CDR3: CASSTGLASYEQYF. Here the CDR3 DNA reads TGCGCCAGCAGCACGGGACTGGCATCCTACGAGCAGTACTTC.

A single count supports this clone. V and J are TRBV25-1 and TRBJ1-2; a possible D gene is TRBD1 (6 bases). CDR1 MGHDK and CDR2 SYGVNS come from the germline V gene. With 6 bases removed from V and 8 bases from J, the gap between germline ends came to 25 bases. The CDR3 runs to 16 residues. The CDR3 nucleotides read TGTGCCAGCAGGCCGCCGGGGGGGAAATACAGGGACGGCTACACCTTC. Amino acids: CASRPPGGKYRDGYTF.

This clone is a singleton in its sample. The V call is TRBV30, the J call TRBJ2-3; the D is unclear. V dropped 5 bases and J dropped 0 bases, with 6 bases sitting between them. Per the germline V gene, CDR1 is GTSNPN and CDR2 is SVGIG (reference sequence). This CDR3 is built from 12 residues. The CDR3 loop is CAWGFSTDTQYF. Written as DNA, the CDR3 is TGTGCCTGGGGGTTTAGCACAGATACGCAGTATTTT.

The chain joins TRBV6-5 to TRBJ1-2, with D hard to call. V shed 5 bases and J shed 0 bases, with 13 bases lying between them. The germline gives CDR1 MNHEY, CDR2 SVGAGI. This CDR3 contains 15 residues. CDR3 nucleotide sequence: TGTGCCAGCAGTCCTCAACTTTCGTCTAACTATGGCTACACCTTC. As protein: CASSPQLSSNYGYTF.

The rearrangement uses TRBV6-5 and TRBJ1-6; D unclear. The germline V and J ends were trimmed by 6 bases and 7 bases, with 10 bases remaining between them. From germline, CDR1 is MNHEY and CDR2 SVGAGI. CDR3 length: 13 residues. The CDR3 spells CASRNLGNSPLHF. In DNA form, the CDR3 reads TGTGCCAGCAGAAATTTGGGGAATTCACCCCTCCACTTT.

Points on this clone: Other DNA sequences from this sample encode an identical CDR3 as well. The CDR3: CASSEAGTFGGYTF. CDR3 nucleotide sequence: TGTGCCAGCAGTGAAGCAGGGACTTTTGGTGGCTACACCTTC. V and J are TRBV2 and TRBJ1-2; a possible D gene is TRBD1 (5 bases). This CDR3 has 14 amino acids. Germline loops: CDR1 SNHLY, CDR2 FYNNEI. V was clipped by 0 bases and J by 7 bases, with 12 bases between them.

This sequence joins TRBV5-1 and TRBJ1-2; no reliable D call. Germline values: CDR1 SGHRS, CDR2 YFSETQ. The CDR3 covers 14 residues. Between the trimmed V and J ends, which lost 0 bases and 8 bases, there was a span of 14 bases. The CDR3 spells CASSLGTESNGYTF. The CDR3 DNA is TGCGCCAGCAGCTTGGGTACAGAGTCGAACGGCTACACCTTC.

The CDR3 loop is CASSQAPGTSVNEQFF. In DNA, the CDR3 is TGCGCCAGCAGCCAAGCTCCCGGGACTAGCGTGAATGAGCAGTTCTTC. The rearrangement uses TRBV4-1 and TRBJ2-1; 10 bases are shared with TRBD2. Germline assignment: CDR1 MGHRA and CDR2 YSYEKL. There are 16 residues in the CDR3. After removal of 1 base from V and 7 bases from J, the junction contained 7 bases not matched to a gene.

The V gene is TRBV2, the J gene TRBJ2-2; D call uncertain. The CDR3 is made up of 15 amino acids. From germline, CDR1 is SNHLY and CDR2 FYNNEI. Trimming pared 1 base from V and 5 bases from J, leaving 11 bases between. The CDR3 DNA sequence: TGTGCCAGCAGTGAAGAAGGCCTAGGGACCGGGGAGCTGTTTTTT. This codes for CASSEEGLGTGELFF.

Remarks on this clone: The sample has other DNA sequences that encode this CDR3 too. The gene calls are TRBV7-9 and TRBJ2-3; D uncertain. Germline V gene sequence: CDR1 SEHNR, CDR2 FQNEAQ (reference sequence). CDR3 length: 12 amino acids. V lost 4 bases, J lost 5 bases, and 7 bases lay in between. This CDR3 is CASSSRLDTQYF. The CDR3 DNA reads TGTGCCAGCAGCTCCAGGTTAGATACGCAGTATTTT.

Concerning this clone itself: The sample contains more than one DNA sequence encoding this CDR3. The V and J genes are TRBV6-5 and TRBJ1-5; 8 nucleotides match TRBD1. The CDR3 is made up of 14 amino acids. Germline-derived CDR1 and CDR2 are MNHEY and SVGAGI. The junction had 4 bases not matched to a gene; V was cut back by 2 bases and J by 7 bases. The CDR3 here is CASSYGAGGQPQHF. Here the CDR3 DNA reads TGTGCCAGCAGTTACGGGGCAGGGGGCCAGCCCCAGCATTTT.

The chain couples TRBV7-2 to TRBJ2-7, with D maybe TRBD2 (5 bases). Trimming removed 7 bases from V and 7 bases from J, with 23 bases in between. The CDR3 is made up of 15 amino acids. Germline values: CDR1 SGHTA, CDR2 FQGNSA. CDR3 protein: CASTAGVSVGREQYF. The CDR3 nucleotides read TGTGCCAGCACCGCCGGTGTCTCGGTGGGGAGAGAGCAGTACTTC.

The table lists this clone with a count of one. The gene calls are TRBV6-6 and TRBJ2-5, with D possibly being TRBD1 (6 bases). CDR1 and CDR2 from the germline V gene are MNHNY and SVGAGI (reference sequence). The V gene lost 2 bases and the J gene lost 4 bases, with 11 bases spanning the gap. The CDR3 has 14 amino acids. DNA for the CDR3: TGTGCCAGCAGTTACCAGGCAGGGGCAGAGACCCAGTACTTC. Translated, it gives CASSYQAGAETQYF.

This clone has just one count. The CDR3 nucleotides are TGTGCCAGCAGTCAGACTAGCGGAGACGAGACCCAGTACTTC. Amino acid sequence: CASSQTSGDETQYF. The chain carries TRBV6-5 and TRBJ2-5; 9 bases are a match to TRBD2. Trimming cost V 5 bases and J 5 bases; bases outside gene matches: 6. Germline V CDR1 and CDR2: MNHEY, SVGAGI. The CDR3 sequence is 14 residues long.

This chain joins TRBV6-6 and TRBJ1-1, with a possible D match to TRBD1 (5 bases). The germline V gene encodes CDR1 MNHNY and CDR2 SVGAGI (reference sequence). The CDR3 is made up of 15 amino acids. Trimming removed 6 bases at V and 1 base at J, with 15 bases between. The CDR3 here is CASSQTQGPNTEAFF. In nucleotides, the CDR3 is TGTGCCAGCAGCCAAACCCAGGGCCCGAACACTGAAGCTTTCTTT.

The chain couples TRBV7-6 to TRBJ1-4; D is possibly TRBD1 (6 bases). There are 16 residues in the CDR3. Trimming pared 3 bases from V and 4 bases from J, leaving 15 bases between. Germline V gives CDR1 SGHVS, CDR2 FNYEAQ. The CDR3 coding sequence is TGTGCCAGCAGCTTCTCCATAGGACAGATTAATGAAAAACTGTTTTTT. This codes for CASSFSIGQINEKLFF.

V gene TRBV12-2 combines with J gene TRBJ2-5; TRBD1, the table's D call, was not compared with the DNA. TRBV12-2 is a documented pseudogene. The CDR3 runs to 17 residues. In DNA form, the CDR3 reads TGTGCAAGTCGCTTCCCTCCCCCGACAGGGTGGCAAGAGACCCAGTACTTC. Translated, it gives CASRFPPPTGWQETQYF.

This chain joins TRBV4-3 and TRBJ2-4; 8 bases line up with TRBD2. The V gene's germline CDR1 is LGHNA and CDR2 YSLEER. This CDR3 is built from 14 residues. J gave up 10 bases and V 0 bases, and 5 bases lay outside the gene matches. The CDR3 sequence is CASSQELSGRIQYF. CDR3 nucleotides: TGCGCCAGCAGCCAAGAGTTGAGCGGGAGAATTCAGTACTTC.

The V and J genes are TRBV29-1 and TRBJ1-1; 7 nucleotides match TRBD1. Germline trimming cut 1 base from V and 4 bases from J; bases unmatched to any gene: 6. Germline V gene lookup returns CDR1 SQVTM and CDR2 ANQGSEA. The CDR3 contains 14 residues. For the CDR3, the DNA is TGCAGCGTTGAAGTAGCGCAGGGGGTCACTGAAGCTTTCTTT. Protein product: CSVEVAQGVTEAFF.

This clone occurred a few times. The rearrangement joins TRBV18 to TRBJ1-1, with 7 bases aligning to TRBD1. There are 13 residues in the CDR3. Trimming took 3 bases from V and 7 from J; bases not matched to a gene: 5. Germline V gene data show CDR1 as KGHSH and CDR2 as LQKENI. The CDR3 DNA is TGTGCCAGCTCACCCCCGGGACAGATTGAAGCTTTCTTT. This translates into CASSPPGQIEAFF.

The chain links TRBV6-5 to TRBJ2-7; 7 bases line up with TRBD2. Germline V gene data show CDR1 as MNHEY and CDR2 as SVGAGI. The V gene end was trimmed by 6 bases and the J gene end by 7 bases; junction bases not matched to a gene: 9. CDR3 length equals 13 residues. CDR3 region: CASRPRMGGEQYF. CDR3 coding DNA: TGTGCCAGCAGACCACGGATGGGAGGGGAGCAGTACTTC.